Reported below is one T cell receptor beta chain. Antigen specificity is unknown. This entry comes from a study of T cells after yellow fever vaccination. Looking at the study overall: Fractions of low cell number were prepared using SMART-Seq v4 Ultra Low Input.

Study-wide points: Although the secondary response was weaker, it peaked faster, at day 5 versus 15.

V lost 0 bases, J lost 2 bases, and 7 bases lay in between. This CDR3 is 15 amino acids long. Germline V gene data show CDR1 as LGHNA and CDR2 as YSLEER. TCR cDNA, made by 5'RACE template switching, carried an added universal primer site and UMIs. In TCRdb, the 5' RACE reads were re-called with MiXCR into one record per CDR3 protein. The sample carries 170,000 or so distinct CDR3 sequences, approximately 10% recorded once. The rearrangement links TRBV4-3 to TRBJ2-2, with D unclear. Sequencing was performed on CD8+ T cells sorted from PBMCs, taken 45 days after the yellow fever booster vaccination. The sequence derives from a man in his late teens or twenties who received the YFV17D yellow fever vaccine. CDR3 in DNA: TGCGCCAGCAGCCAAGATAGCCGCAACACCGGGGAGCTGTTTTTT. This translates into CASSQDSRNTGELFF.